The present entry profiles one T cell receptor (beta chain) with its context. It has no known antigen specificity. No base quality values were provided; no much bigger clone lies one nucleotide off. This sample was taken from a study of PD-1 blockade in mismatch repair-deficient tumors (dated 2017 in TCRdb). About the investigation overall: Between September 2013 and 2016, the trial enrolled 65 to 95 consecutive patients with more than nine types of mismatch repair-deficient cancer, all of whom had received prior treatment and were progressing. Deep sequencing of TCR CDR3 regions was used to track tumor-associated T cell clones in peripheral blood of patients responding to PD-1 blockade.

Library preparation employed the immunoSEQ multiplex PCR assay. TCRdb provides this immuneACCESS table in a form limited to in-frame rearrangements. Some clones are lacking; in checked studies, under half of them reflect an unresolved V gene, and why the rest are absent is not known. This sample has approximately 25,000 clones in its table, and about 83% of those were observed once. 20% of the sample comes from the top ten. Sample time point, as interpreted from the label and publication: peripheral blood 12 weeks after first pembrolizumab dose. For each enrolled patient, mismatch repair deficiency was established using either polymerase chain reaction or immunohistochemistry. TCR sequencing was carried out for a few patients who responded to pembrolizumab therapy. In the phase II trial, pembrolizumab PD-1 blockade was tested prospectively in advanced mismatch repair-deficient cancers, no matter which tissue of origin the cancers came from. Serial peripheral blood T cell samples were collected before and at multiple times after starting PD-1 blockade. Blood sampling times were reported as weeks after the first pembrolizumab dose.

General study outcomes and caveats: Clones residing in the tumor, which were often undetectable in blood before treatment, expanded quickly after pembrolizumab and then contracted, generally before radiologic responses.

The CDR3 contains 16 residues, cysteine and phenylalanine counted. The entry retains the CDR3 DNA only, 48 bases that are in frame from base 1. V is cut back by 5 bases and J by 3 bases, with 9 bases in the junction unmatched. The CDR1 and CDR2 encoded by the germline V gene are SGHTA and FQGNSA. The TCR sequence derives from an adult with mismatch repair-deficient cancer. In this chain, TRBV7-2 is recombined with TRBJ2-2; 7 bases in the middle match TRBD1. Sequenced here: peripheral blood, sampled 12 weeks after starting pembrolizumab. The DNA sequence is given as TGTGCCAGCAGCCGAAAAACGGGACAGTACACCGGGGAGCTGTTTTTT. Translated, it reads CASSRKTGQYTGELFF.